This T cell receptor beta chain was found in a study of blood T cell repertoires in COVID-19 (dated by TCRdb to 2019 to 2021). At the level of the whole study: The collaborator samples originated in the United States, Italy and Spain and spanned the acute and convalescent phases of COVID-19. The prospective study material was composed of cDNA or gDNA derived from T cells, B-cell-depleted T cells, or PBMCs. The dataset comprised deeply sampled blood TCRbeta repertoires from subjects exposed to, actively infected with, or recovered from COVID-19. The repertoires were released in a freely available public database meant as a resource for research on the immune response to SARS-CoV-2. The samples were drawn from two sources: the first 160 participants of the ongoing ImmuneRACE study, and approximately 1,300 subjects contributed by 6 global collaborators. A de-identified subject ID, COVID-19 status, age in years and sex were almost always included in the sample metadata. HLA class I and class II types, where available, came from metadata supplied by the sample provider rather than from assay-based typing.

Each collaborating institution followed its own protocols to collect whole blood in K2EDTA tubes. For TCRbeta analysis, collaborators shipped samples as frozen whole blood, isolated PBMCs, or DNA extracted from either of those sample types. General conclusions and limits of the study: The quantity of clinical and demographic metadata differed by source and by participant and was supplied without curation.

To note about this clone: It has no known antigen specificity. There are no base qualities to consult, and no much larger clone falls within one base.

TCRbeta CDR3 regions were amplified from genomic DNA using the immunoSEQ Assay, a bias-controlled multiplex PCR. In the source study's methods: The number of nucleated cells in each sample was estimated from the amplification of reference gene primers within the assay. To quantify the absolute abundance of each unique TCRbeta CDR3 rearrangement, sequence reads were collapsed and filtered. For each sample, productive Simpson clonality was calculated by taking the square root of Simpson's diversity index across productive rearrangements. Entries here come from immuneACCESS through TCRdb and include only in-frame sequences with V and J called. Some clones fail to appear in such tables; in the studies checked, an unresolved V gene covers under half of the shortfall, and the cause of the remainder is unknown. The DNA gave D and trimming, while V, J and clone size come from that table. A total of about 190,000 clones appear in this sample, about nine tenths of them only once. The ten largest clones represent 0.5% to 0.55% of the sample.

The CDR3, from cysteine to phenylalanine, totals 17 residues. The only DNA kept is the CDR3, 51 bases in frame from the first base. Reading the germline V gene (reference sequence) gives CDR1 SEHNR and CDR2 FQNEAQ. The junction shows trimming of 2 bases on V and 2 bases on J, plus 13 bases between the germline ends. This chain joins TRBV7-9 to TRBJ2-6; the best D guess is TRBD2, with 6 bases matching. The source of this sequence is a man in his fifties with acute or convalescent COVID-19. The source material was peripheral blood. The DNA reads as follows: TGTGCCAGCAGCTTAATCACCAGGGAGGCTGGGGCCAACGTCCTGACTTTC. Its translation is CASSLITREAGANVLTF.